These 4 T cell receptor beta chains were sequenced from one sample in a study of human T cells and chemical hapten exposure. Time point specified: patch test 1, 2 weeks after DPC sensitization. The treatment denotes: therapeutic diphenylcyclopropenone sensitization with weekly scalp DPC. TCRdb redid the calling of the RACE reads with MiXCR, one entry per CDR3 protein. The table shows fewer than 400,000 distinct CDR3 sequences, with under 9% occurring only once. Here the sequenced sample was whole blood, taken in connection with sensitization to the hapten diphenylcyclopropenone (DPC). The origin of the receptors is a woman between 18 and 30 years old with alopecia areata. Some clones in this sample may be carry-over from other donors' samples.

This clonotype was picked up a small number of times. V is TRBV7-9 and J is TRBJ1-4; no definite D call. The germline gives CDR1 SEHNR, CDR2 FQNEAQ (reference sequence). This CDR3 has 12 amino acids. V gave up 4 bases and J gave up 6 bases, with 6 bases separating them. CDR3 region: CASSSIDEKLFF. The CDR3 nucleotides are TGTGCCAGCAGCTCCATAGATGAAAAACTGTTTTTT.

The chain links TRBV12-3 or TRBV12-4 to TRBJ2-2; TRBD2 agrees at 7 bases. This CDR3 region has 15 residues. Unmatched junction bases numbered 7, after V lost 3 bases and J lost 6 bases. The CDR3: CASSFGGGIAGELFF. CDR3 sequence (DNA): TGTGCCAGCAGTTTCGGCGGGGGTATCGCCGGGGAGCTGTTTTTT.

This clonotype was found a few times. The V gene is TRBV10-3, the J gene TRBJ1-1; D is perhaps TRBD1 (5 bases). Trimming left V 3 bases short and J 3 bases short, with 11 bases between. Germline lookup yields CDR1 ENHRY and CDR2 SYGVKD. The CDR3 covers 14 residues. CDR3 in DNA: TGTGCCATCAGTGAAGTCGGGACCGACACTGAAGCTTTCTTT. Its protein is CAISEVGTDTEAFF.

This clonotype showed up many times. The rearrangement uses TRBV18 and TRBJ2-5; TRBD2 aligns across 7 bases. The CDR3 totals 15 residues. CDR1 is KGHSH and CDR2 is LQKENI in the germline V gene. The J segment lost 5 bases and the V segment lost 0 bases, leaving 6 bases of the junction unmatched. The CDR3 reads CASSPPTGEGETQYF. In DNA, the CDR3 is TGTGCCAGCTCACCACCGACGGGGGAGGGGGAGACCCAGTACTTC.